One sample yielded the 28 T cell receptor beta chains listed below, sequenced in a study of blood T cells in healthy people across ages. The second PCR ran about 6 to 12 cycles with a sample-barcoded 5' primer and J-beta primers. One entry per CDR3 protein results from TCRdb running MiXCR on the 5' RACE reads. The sample contains roughly 1.5 million distinct CDR3 sequences, approximately 39% of which appear only once. The sequencing sample was made of blood. Source of these receptors: a woman under 30 in good health.

This clonotype was seen a few times. This rearrangement joins TRBV19 to TRBJ2-1; D may be TRBD1 (6 bases). Germline CDR1 and CDR2: LNHDA and SQIVND (reference sequence). Trimming pared 3 bases from V and 3 bases from J, leaving 21 bases between. The CDR3 sequence is 18 residues long. The CDR3 sequence is CASSMAGVATESYNEQFF. CDR3 DNA sequence: TGTGCCAGTAGTATGGCAGGGGTGGCTACAGAGAGCTACAATGAGCAGTTCTTC.

This clonotype was detected only a few times. The chain has TRBV28 and TRBJ2-4; no clear D gene. The CDR3 length is 15 residues. Germline assignment: CDR1 MDHEN and CDR2 SYDVKM. Trimming left V 5 bases short and J 0 bases short, with 11 bases between. The CDR3 spells CASSTLLIAKNIQYF. DNA of the CDR3: TGTGCCAGCAGTACCTTACTTATAGCCAAAAACATTCAGTACTTC.

This clonotype turned up a few times. This chain uses TRBV6-5 with TRBJ2-1; maybe TRBD2 (5 bases). Trimming cost V 5 bases and J 4 bases, with 18 bases left between them. Germline V gene data show CDR1 as MNHEY and CDR2 as SVGAGI. This CDR3 is built from 16 residues. CDR3 bases: TGTGCCAGCAGTCTATGGGCGGGTGACCCGTACAATGAGCAGTTCTTC. As protein: CASSLWAGDPYNEQFF.

This chain joins TRBV20-1 and TRBJ1-2; D perhaps matches TRBD1 (5 bases). The CDR3 is made up of 12 amino acids. With 5 bases removed from V and 3 bases from J, the gap between germline ends came to 10 bases. Per germline, CDR1 DFQATT and CDR2 SNEGSKA (reference sequence). CDR3 sequence (DNA): TGCAGTGCTTCGACAGCTGACTATGGCTACACCTTC. It translates to CSASTADYGYTF.

The chain carries TRBV3-1 and TRBJ1-3, with TRBD1 as a possible D gene (6 bases). The CDR3 has 14 amino acids. In germline, CDR1 is LGHDT, CDR2 YNNKEL (reference sequence). Trimming removed 5 bases from V and 3 bases from J, with 11 bases in between. In DNA, the CDR3 is TGTGCCAGCAGCGCAGGGGCTCTTGGAAACACCATATATTTT. Amino acid sequence: CASSAGALGNTIYF.

This clonotype was picked up one time. The chain is built from TRBV30 and TRBJ2-1; D call uncertain. Trimming left V 2 bases short and J 4 bases short, with 9 bases between. This CDR3 region has 13 residues. Germline V CDR1 and CDR2: GTSNPN, SVGIG (reference sequence). CDR3 in amino acids: CAWSHGRYNEQFF. CDR3 DNA sequence: TGTGCCTGGAGTCACGGACGGTACAATGAGCAGTTCTTC.

This chain uses TRBV6-2 or TRBV6-3 with TRBJ2-1, with D possibly TRBD1 on 6 matching bases. This CDR3 has 14 residues. CDR1 is MNHEY, CDR2 SVGEGT, per germline. Trimming took 2 bases from V and 7 from J, leaving 12 bases between them. The CDR3 sequence: CASSYEQGSNEQFF. The CDR3 nucleotides are TGTGCCAGCAGTTACGAACAGGGTTCAAATGAGCAGTTCTTC.

The gene calls are TRBV4-3 and TRBJ2-3, with TRBD2 identical over 11 bases. Germline lookup yields CDR1 LGHNA and CDR2 YSLEER. Trimming took 4 bases from V and 0 from J; bases not matched to a gene: 9. This CDR3 contains 18 residues. CDR3 sequence reads: CASSRSILAGDSTDTQYF. The CDR3 nucleotides read TGCGCCAGCAGCCGCTCGATACTAGCGGGAGATAGCACAGATACGCAGTATTTT.

About this clonotype itself: A much larger clone sits a single nucleotide away, making a read error possible. V is TRBV12-3 or TRBV12-4 and J is TRBJ1-4; 8 positions agree with TRBD1. CDR3 length: 14 amino acids. Germline trimming cut 1 base from V and 8 bases from J; bases unmatched to any gene: 3. The CDR3, as DNA: TGTGCCAGCAGTTTAGGGACAGGGAAAGAAAAACTGTTTTTT. Translated, it gives CASSLGTGKEKLFF.

The chain combines TRBV27 with TRBJ2-7, with 8 bases aligning to TRBD2. The CDR3 has 15 residues. Germline V gene lookup returns CDR1 MNHEY and CDR2 SMNVEV (reference sequence). V shed 4 bases and J 3 bases; nucleotides not matched to a gene: 8. CDR3 region: CASSSPGGGNYEQYF. DNA of the CDR3: TGTGCCAGCAGTTCCCCCGGGGGGGGAAACTACGAGCAGTACTTC.

The table lists this clonotype with a few counts. The genes are TRBV27 and TRBJ1-2; no definite D call. Germline V lookup: CDR1 MNHEY, CDR2 SMNVEV (reference sequence). The CDR3 runs to 14 residues. Between the trimmed V and J ends, which lost 0 bases and 2 bases, there was a span of 7 bases. The CDR3 DNA follows: TGTGCCAGCAGTTTATCTCGACTGAACTATGGCTACACCTTC. Translated: CASSLSRLNYGYTF.

This clonotype has just a few counts. CDR3 DNA: TGCAGCCTCAGGGGACTTATCACAGATACGCAGTATTTT. It is translated as CSLRGLITDTQYF. The V gene is TRBV29-1, the J gene TRBJ2-3, with D possibly being TRBD1 or TRBD2 (6 bases each). The CDR3 is 13 residues long. Germline loops: CDR1 SQVTM, CDR2 ANQGSEA. With 8 bases removed from V and 2 bases from J, the gap between germline ends came to 14 bases.

This chain uses TRBV25-1 with TRBJ1-6; D is unresolved. Germline CDR1 MGHDK, CDR2 SYGVNS. This CDR3 region has 14 residues. Trimming shortened V by 7 bases and J by 7 bases, and 14 bases separated the two germline ends. The CDR3 region is CASTGGLVNSPLHF. DNA for the CDR3: TGTGCCAGCACGGGTGGGCTGGTCAATTCACCCCTCCACTTT. Combining the CDR3 with reference TRBV25-1 and TRBJ1-6 gives the whole variable domain EADIYQTPRYLVIGTGKKITLECSQTMGHDKMYWYQQDPGMELHLIHYSYGVNSTEKGDLSSESTVSRIRTEHFPLTLESARPSHTSQYLCASTGGLVNSPLHFGNGTRLTVT.

This clonotype was seen a few times. The gene calls are TRBV30 and TRBJ1-2; 8 nucleotides agree with TRBD1. The CDR3 loop spans 13 amino acids. Germline V gives CDR1 GTSNPN, CDR2 SVGIG (reference sequence). The ends lost 7 bases at V and 5 bases at J; junction bases unmatched: 9. The CDR3 coding sequence is TGTGCCTTGGACAGGGCGAAAAGTTATGGCTACACCTTC. Translated, it gives CALDRAKSYGYTF.

This chain links TRBV24-1 with TRBJ2-1; D possibly uses TRBD1 or TRBD2 (6 bases each). This CDR3 spans 12 amino acids. Germline V gene lookup returns CDR1 KGHDR and CDR2 SFDVKD. V shed 0 bases and J shed 14 bases, with 10 bases lying between them. The CDR3 DNA is TGTGCCACCAGTGATTTGTGGGGGGCTGAGTTCTTC. Its translation is CATSDLWGAEFF.

The V and J genes are TRBV7-2 and TRBJ2-3; D is perhaps TRBD2 (5 bases). The germline V and J ends were trimmed by 1 base and 7 bases, with 12 bases remaining between them. The germline gives CDR1 SGHTA, CDR2 FQGNSA. The CDR3 loop spans 14 amino acids. The DNA of the CDR3 is TGTGCCAGCAGCTTAGGTGAGGGCCCATATACGCAGTATTTT. Translating gives CASSLGEGPYTQYF.

This clonotype occurred a few times. The rearrangement uses TRBV9 and TRBJ2-1; either TRBD1 or TRBD2 may supply D (5 bases each). This CDR3 has 17 amino acids. V gave up 2 bases and J gave up 0 bases, with 15 bases separating them. Looked up from germline, CDR1 is SGDLS and CDR2 is YYNGEE. This chain's CDR3 is CASSVLRDESSYNEQFF. The CDR3 DNA is TGTGCCAGCAGCGTGCTTCGGGACGAAAGCTCCTACAATGAGCAGTTCTTC.

This clonotype was seen more than once but under ten times. The J gene is TRBJ2-7, the V gene TRBV5-1; 9 nucleotides line up with TRBD2. The CDR3 consists of 17 residues. The germline V gene encodes CDR1 SGHRS and CDR2 YFSETQ. The junction had 11 bases not matched to a gene; V was cut back by 1 base and J by 3 bases. The CDR3 reads CASSLWRQLAGHYEQYF. The CDR3, as DNA: TGCGCCAGCAGCTTGTGGCGACAGCTAGCGGGACACTACGAGCAGTACTTC.

This clonotype came up a few times. The chain has TRBV24-1 and TRBJ2-1, with 12 nucleotides matching TRBD2. Germline V gene sequence: CDR1 KGHDR, CDR2 SFDVKD. This CDR3 is built from 15 residues. The V segment lost 5 bases and the J segment 10 bases; nucleotides outside the gene matches: 8. CDR3 protein: CATSVGTSGPGEQFF. In DNA, the CDR3 is TGTGCCACCAGTGTAGGGACTAGCGGGCCGGGCGAGCAGTTCTTC.

This clonotype was counted only a few times. This rearrangement joins TRBV7-9 to TRBJ1-2; the D gene is possibly TRBD1 (5 bases). The CDR3 extends over 16 amino acids. V was clipped by 1 base and J by 3 bases, with 15 bases between them. Germline CDR1 is SEHNR and CDR2 is FQNEAQ (reference sequence). The CDR3, as DNA: TGTGCCAGCAGCTTAGGCTGGGCTCAAGGGGACTATGGCTACACCTTC. It codes for CASSLGWAQGDYGYTF.

The V and J genes are TRBV6-5 and TRBJ1-1; unclear D gene. The germline CDR1 and CDR2 sequences are MNHEY and SVGAGI. V gave up 7 bases and J gave up 1 base, with 16 bases separating them. This CDR3 is 15 amino acids long. The CDR3 bases are TGTGCCAGCAAACACACCCCTACTGGGAACACTGAAGCTTTCTTT. The encoded protein is CASKHTPTGNTEAFF.

This chain joins TRBV3-1 and TRBJ2-2; 7 bases are shared with TRBD1. V gave up 4 bases and J gave up 0 bases; unmatched junction bases: 17. The germline V gene has CDR1 LGHDT and CDR2 YNNKEL (reference sequence). CDR3 length: 20 amino acids. CDR3 protein: CASSLNNPRTGVANTGELFF. Here the CDR3 DNA reads TGTGCCAGCAGCCTAAACAACCCCCGTACAGGGGTGGCGAACACCGGGGAGCTGTTTTTT.

This clonotype has only a few counts. V usage is TRBV3-1 and J usage is TRBJ2-1, with D possibly TRBD2 on 6 matching bases. The V gene lost 4 bases and the J gene lost 8 bases, with 9 bases spanning the gap. CDR3 length: 12 residues. Germline V gene sequence: CDR1 LGHDT, CDR2 YNNKEL (reference sequence). CDR3 residues: CASSRGRYEQFF. CDR3 bases: TGTGCCAGCAGCCGGGGGAGGTATGAGCAGTTCTTC.

This chain links TRBV4-3 with TRBJ2-7; 8 nucleotides line up with TRBD1. The J segment lost 7 bases and the V segment lost 1 base, leaving 9 bases of the junction unmatched. The CDR3 totals 15 residues. Germline CDR1 is LGHNA and CDR2 is YSLEER. CDR3 nucleotides: TGCGCCAGCAGCCAAGCGGCGGACAGGGTTTGGGAGCAGTACTTC. This translates into CASSQAADRVWEQYF.

This sequence joins TRBV27 and TRBJ2-7; TRBD2 matches 13 bases. After removal of 4 bases from V and 6 bases from J, the junction contained 9 bases not matched to a gene. The germline CDR1 and CDR2 sequences are MNHEY and SMNVEV (reference sequence). CDR3 length: 16 amino acids. The CDR3 DNA follows: TGTGCCAGCAGTTCGCCCCGACTAGCGGGAGGCGGCGAGCAGTACTTC. Its protein is CASSSPRLAGGGEQYF.

This clonotype was seen a handful of times. This chain connects TRBV5-6 to TRBJ2-1, with TRBD2 matching over 13 bases. CDR1 is SGHDT and CDR2 is YYEEEE in the germline V gene. The CDR3 length is 16 residues. Germline trimming cut 4 bases from V and 7 bases from J; bases unmatched to any gene: 8. The CDR3 bases are TGTGCCAGCAGCATAACTAGCGGGAGGGCCCAAAATGAGCAGTTCTTC. Translated: CASSITSGRAQNEQFF.

This rearrangement joins TRBV6-5 to TRBJ2-5; 10 nucleotides agree with TRBD2. This CDR3 comprises 13 residues. Germline CDR1 reads MNHEY; CDR2 reads SVGAGI. V was pared by 6 bases and J by 11 bases, with 9 bases of the junction left unmatched. The CDR3 region has the DNA TGTGCCAGCAGCCCAGCGGGAGGGGATGAGCAGTACTTC. Its protein is CASSPAGGDEQYF.

This clonotype was counted many times. CDR3 region: CSVYLTGTDTQYF. CDR3 sequence (DNA): TGCAGCGTTTACTTAACGGGCACAGATACGCAGTATTTT. The rearrangement uses TRBV29-1 and TRBJ2-3; D is unresolved. Germline CDR1 is SQVTM and CDR2 is ANQGSEA. The CDR3 extends over 13 amino acids. Between the trimmed V and J ends, which lost 5 bases and 1 base, there was a span of 10 bases.